This TCR beta chain stems from a study of T cells in Graves' hyperthyroidism and ophthalmopathy. Germline assignment: CDR1 GTSNPN and CDR2 SVGIG (reference sequence). The CDR3 loop spans 14 amino acids. Trimming stripped 5 bases from V and 5 bases from J, with 13 bases between. This clonotype appeared many times. Regions amplified from RNA transcripts were the TCR beta CDR3 regions. With the HTBI primer set, the TCR CDR3 went through a first round of RT-PCR. MiXCR, applied by TCRdb to the multiplex PCR reads, yields one record per CDR3 protein. The sample holds 400,000 or so distinct CDR3 sequences; 13% to 15% are singletons and the top ten take roughly a fifth.

This clonotype was sampled from a woman aged 25 to 45 with Graves' ophthalmopathy. Sequenced: blood. The rearrangement joins TRBV30 to TRBJ1-6; the D gene is possibly TRBD1 (5 bases). The CDR3 protein is CAWAGQVNNSPLHF. CDR3 coding DNA: TGTGCCTGGGCCGGACAAGTCAATAATTCACCCCTCCACTTT.